A selection of T cell receptor beta chains follows, all from one sample in a study of blood T cell repertoires in COVID-19. Only in-frame clones appear in the TCRdb table, and some are missing; sequencing was by immunoSEQ multiplex PCR. The sample lists hundreds of thousands of clones, 80% to 90% occurring once. Sequencing used peripheral blood. The receptors derive from a woman under 30 with acute or convalescent COVID-19. CDR3s include the opening cysteine and the closing phenylalanine or tryptophan. A D gene is named only where the DNA matches it firmly. Clone size is not always given. Where it is, it says once, few, many or a class for expanded clones.

-	TRBJ1-4	TRBV9	-	CASSAQGWGEKLFF	TGTGCCAGCAGCGCTCAGGGATGGGGTGAAAAACTGTTTTTT
once	TRBJ2-3	TRBV5-6	-	CASSSGLLRDTQYF	TGTGCCAGCAGCTCCGGACTGCTACGAGATACGCAGTATTTT
-	TRBJ1-5	TRBV30	-	CAWSDTIDGHSNQPQHF	TGTGCCTGGAGTGACACGATAGATGGACATAGCAATCAGCCCCAGCATTTT
few	TRBJ2-2	TRBV4-2	TRBD2	CASSRGLAGETGELFF	TGTGCCAGCAGTCGCGGACTAGCGGGGGAAACCGGGGAGCTGTTTTTT
-	TRBJ1-4	TRBV4-1	-	CASSRFVGPTLATNEKLFF	TGCGCCAGCAGCCGCTTCGTTGGGCCAACTTTAGCAACTAATGAAAAACTGTTTTTT
-	TRBJ1-6	TRBV7-2	TRBD1	CASILTGGGPSPLHF	TGTGCCAGCATCCTCACAGGGGGCGGCCCATCACCCCTCCACTTT
-	TRBJ2-7	TRBV2	TRBD2	CASSAGRGGSYEQYF	TGTGCCAGCAGTGCGGGGCGGGGAGGGTCCTACGAGCAGTACTTC
-	TRBJ2-3	TRBV4-1	TRBD2	CASSQGLLGLAGGIVDTQYF	TGCGCCAGCAGCCAAGGACTTTTAGGACTAGCGGGGGGGATAGTAGATACGCAGTATTTT
-	TRBJ2-2	TRBV27	-	CASMRSPRAGELFF	TGTGCCAGCATGAGGTCCCCCCGGGCCGGGGAGCTGTTTTTT
-	TRBJ2-4	TRBV7-9	TRBD2	CASSLGPGGDPSGRGIQYF	TGTGCCAGCAGCTTAGGGCCAGGAGGGGATCCCTCCGGGAGGGGCATTCAGTACTTC
once	TRBJ1-2	TRBV10-3	-	CAISESQRRNYGYTF	TGTGCCATCAGTGAGTCCCAGAGGAGGAACTATGGCTACACCTTC
-	TRBJ2-3	TRBV29-1	TRBD1	CSVGTGTVSTDTQYF	TGCAGCGTTGGGACCGGGACAGTTAGCACAGATACGCAGTATTTT
-	TRBJ1-6	TRBV5-1	-	CASSLEGRDNSPLHF	TGCGCCAGCAGCTTGGAAGGGAGGGATAATTCACCCCTCCACTTT